This T cell receptor beta chain was identified during a study of cytomegalovirus exposure and HLA in healthy donors. Study results and limitations: Researchers reportedly found TCR beta sequences accurately predicted most subjects' HLA-A and HLA-B alleles. Exclusion applied to some V segments, including TRBV6-2 and TRBV6-3, as they were indistinguishable. Later analysis identified several of the most significant clusters that appeared linked to common viral pathogens.

About this clone itself: Its cognate antigen is unknown.

13 Jbeta primers and 60 Vbeta primers were used for the PCR. Data came from immunoSEQ multiplex PCR; TCRdb stores just in-frame clones and leaves some out. The data contain about 180,000 clones, around 78% of them singletons. This CDR3 comprises 13 residues. Germline CDR1 is SGHVS and CDR2 is FNYEAQ. With 1 base removed from V and 3 bases from J, the gap between germline ends came to 6 bases. V gene TRBV7-6 combines with J gene TRBJ1-2; D might be TRBD1 (5 bases). The sequencing input was PBMCs. This receptor was obtained from a woman in her forties or fifties in good health and CMV-seropositive. The CDR3 region is CASSLGQYYGYTF. CDR3 DNA sequence: TGTGCCAGCAGCTTAGGACAGTACTATGGCTACACCTTC.